Below, 26 T cell receptor beta chains from the same sample are listed, as sequenced in a study of control samples from healthy donors and cancer patients. The protocol was immunoSEQ multiplex PCR, while the TCRdb copy is restricted to in-frame clones and leaves out a portion. The table has roughly 120,000 clones, about 89% seen once; the top ten hold about 7.2%. The material sequenced was blood. These receptors were collected from a woman under 30 in good health.

The chain has TRBV19 and TRBJ1-5; D perhaps matches TRBD1 (5 bases). V shed 7 bases and J shed 1 base, with 20 bases lying between them. Germline-derived CDR1 and CDR2 are LNHDA and SQIVND (reference sequence). The CDR3 covers 17 residues. The DNA of the CDR3 is TGTGCCAGTAAGTCGCTGGGCGGGCCAGGGAGCAATCAGCCCCAGCATTTT. It specifies CASKSLGGPGSNQPQHF.

CDR3 protein: CASSGGDRGRGNTEAFF. The CDR3 nucleotides are TGTGCCAGCAGCGGAGGGGACAGGGGGCGCGGGAACACTGAAGCTTTCTTT. V gene TRBV9 combines with J gene TRBJ1-1; 12 positions agree with TRBD1. The junction had 7 bases not matched to a gene; V was cut back by 3 bases and J by 1 base. CDR3 length equals 17 residues. CDR1 is SGDLS, CDR2 YYNGEE, per germline. Supplemented by reference TRBV9 and TRBJ1-1, the full variable domain reads DSGVTQTPKHLITATGQRVTLRCSPRSGDLSVYWYQQSLDQGLQFLIQYYNGEERAKGNILERFSAQQFPDLHSELNLSSLELGDSALYFCASSGGDRGRGNTEAFFGQGTRLTVV.

This chain joins TRBV3-1 (or the pseudogene TRBV3-2) and TRBJ1-2; 12 bases fit TRBD1. CDR3 length: 16 residues. Trimming cost V 3 bases and J 7 bases; bases outside gene matches: 9. The germline V gene encodes CDR1 LGHDT and CDR2 YNNKEL (reference sequence). The CDR3 is CASSHKGGQGARGYTF. The CDR3 nucleotides read TGTGCCAGCAGCCATAAGGGGGGACAGGGGGCTCGTGGCTACACCTTC.

The V and J genes are TRBV3-1 (or the pseudogene TRBV3-2) and TRBJ2-3; no reliable D call. In germline, CDR1 is LGHDT, CDR2 YNNKEL (reference sequence). The CDR3 extends over 14 amino acids. V was cut by 0 bases and J by 2 bases, with 6 bases left in between. DNA for the CDR3: TGTGCCAGCAGCCAAGACAGCGTCACAGATACGCAGTATTTT. Amino acid sequence: CASSQDSVTDTQYF.

The chain has TRBV4-3 and TRBJ1-2; D may be TRBD1 (6 bases). The CDR3 consists of 14 residues. V shed 2 bases and J shed 7 bases, with 14 bases lying between them. CDR1 is LGHNA, CDR2 YSLEER, per germline. CDR3 region: CASSQHRAVAGYTF. In nucleotides, the CDR3 is TGCGCCAGCAGCCAACACAGGGCTGTGGCTGGCTACACCTTC.

The rearrangement joins TRBV6-2 or TRBV6-3 to TRBJ1-5; D possibly corresponds to TRBD1 (5 bases). From germline, CDR1 is MNHEY and CDR2 SVGEGT. The V end lost 6 bases, the J end lost 5 bases, and 14 bases lay between the germline ends. The CDR3 has 14 amino acids. Here the CDR3 reads CASSPTGGYQPQHF. CDR3 sequence (DNA): TGTGCCAGCAGCCCGACTGGGGGTTATCAGCCCCAGCATTTT.

This clone was picked up one time. The V call is TRBV19, the J call TRBJ2-6, with TRBD1 matching 7 bases. Per the germline V gene, CDR1 is LNHDA and CDR2 is SQIVND (reference sequence). The trim removed 5 bases at V and 0 bases at J, leaving 10 bases unmatched. CDR3 size: 18 residues. The chain's CDR3 is CASSGYPGTASGANVLTF. CDR3 sequence (DNA): TGTGCCAGTAGTGGATACCCCGGGACAGCCTCTGGGGCCAACGTCCTGACTTTC. Full variable domain (outside the CDR3, taken from reference TRBV19 and TRBJ2-6): DGGITQSPKYLFRKEGQNVTLSCEQNLNHDAMYWYRQDPGQGLRLIYYSQIVNDFQKGDIAEGYSVSREKKESFPLTVTSAQKNPTAFYLCASSGYPGTASGANVLTFGAGSRLTVL.

The genes are TRBV5-1 and TRBJ1-3; unclear D gene. In germline, CDR1 is SGHRS, CDR2 YFSETQ. This CDR3 region has 16 residues. V dropped 4 bases and J dropped 0 bases, with 14 bases sitting between them. CDR3 in amino acids: CASSANGRTSGNTIYF. The CDR3 nucleotides read TGCGCCAGCAGCGCTAACGGACGGACCTCTGGAAACACCATATATTTT.

The chain carries TRBV6-2 or TRBV6-3 and TRBJ2-5, with D perhaps matching TRBD1 or TRBD2 (5 bases each). The V gene lost 5 bases and the J gene lost 5 bases, with 15 bases spanning the gap. The germline V gene has CDR1 MNHEY and CDR2 SVGEGT. This CDR3 is built from 14 residues. Here the CDR3 DNA reads TGTGCCAGCAGTCTAGGGGTGGGACGGGAGACCCAGTACTTC. Protein sequence: CASSLGVGRETQYF.

DNA of the CDR3: TGCGCCAGCCCAACATTTAGCACAGATACGCAGTATTTT. Protein sequence: CASPTFSTDTQYF. The chain has TRBV10-1 and TRBJ2-3; D unresolved. V lost 8 bases, J lost 0 bases, and 9 bases lay in between. The CDR3 extends over 13 amino acids. From germline, CDR1 is WNHNN and CDR2 SYGVQD (reference sequence).

The chain has TRBV9 and TRBJ2-4; TRBD2 is a possible D gene (6 bases). Germline V lookup: CDR1 SGDLS, CDR2 YYNGEE. This CDR3 comprises 14 residues. V gave up 4 bases and J gave up 9 bases, with 17 bases separating them. The CDR3 region is CASSPRLDRGIQYF. The CDR3 coding sequence is TGTGCCAGCAGCCCCAGACTAGATAGGGGCATTCAGTACTTC.

The CDR3 spells CASRYRPPGPNGTDTQYF. For the CDR3, the DNA is TGTGCAAGTCGCTATAGGCCCCCCGGGCCTAATGGGACAGATACGCAGTATTTT. The genes are TRBV12-2 and TRBJ2-3. TRBV12-2 is noted as a pseudogene. CDR3 size: 18 residues.

This chain links TRBV7-9 with TRBJ1-6; D is uncertain. Trimming cost V 1 base and J 7 bases, with 5 bases left between them. The germline V gene has CDR1 SEHNR and CDR2 FQNEAQ (reference sequence). There are 13 residues in the CDR3. The CDR3 reads CASSLEDNSPLHF. The CDR3 DNA sequence: TGTGCCAGCAGCTTAGAGGACAATTCACCCCTCCACTTT.

Concerning this clone itself: Distinct nucleotide sequences in the sample also encode this CDR3. The rearrangement uses TRBV6-2 or TRBV6-3 and TRBJ2-3; the match to TRBD1 covers 8 bases. The germline V gene has CDR1 MNHEY and CDR2 SVGEGT. The CDR3 consists of 16 residues. Trimming at V came to 6 bases and at J to 2 bases, leaving 10 bases not matched to a gene. The CDR3 DNA follows: TGTGCCAGCAGCCAGGGCTCCCAGGGGGCCACAGATACGCAGTATTTT. Its protein product is CASSQGSQGATDTQYF.

The genes are TRBV4-3 and TRBJ1-2; 8 nucleotides align to TRBD1. CDR3 length: 15 amino acids. Germline trimming cut 3 bases from V and 5 bases from J; bases unmatched to any gene: 8. CDR1 is LGHNA, CDR2 YSLEER, per germline. CDR3 DNA: TGCGCCAGCAGCCAGGCCCAGGGGGCCCAATATGGCTACACCTTC. This sequence encodes CASSQAQGAQYGYTF.

V usage is TRBV18 and J usage is TRBJ2-7; the D is unclear. Trimming pared 1 base from V and 6 bases from J, leaving 7 bases between. The CDR3 is made up of 12 amino acids. Germline CDR1 KGHSH, CDR2 LQKENI. The chain's CDR3 is CASSPLLGEQYF. Written as DNA, the CDR3 is TGTGCCAGCTCACCACTCTTAGGCGAGCAGTACTTC.

The V and J genes are TRBV5-1 and TRBJ2-3, with 9 bases identical to TRBD1. Germline V CDR1 and CDR2: SGHRS, YFSETQ. The V segment lost 2 bases and the J segment 1 base; nucleotides outside the gene matches: 11. CDR3 length: 18 residues. The CDR3 region has the DNA TGCGCCAGCAGCTTACAGGGGGCGCAAGCAGTGGGCACAGATACGCAGTATTTT. This encodes CASSLQGAQAVGTDTQYF.

J is TRBJ2-5 and V is TRBV5-1; D unclear. V lost 1 base to trimming and J lost 2 bases, with 12 bases between them. The germline V gene has CDR1 SGHRS and CDR2 YFSETQ. This CDR3 has 15 amino acids. In nucleotides, the CDR3 is TGCGCCAGCAGCTTGTGGCTCGCCTCACAAGAGACCCAGTACTTC. It translates to CASSLWLASQETQYF.

The chain joins TRBV13 to TRBJ1-2; 8 bases fit TRBD1. V was clipped by 6 bases and J by 3 bases; unmatched bases: 15. Germline assignment: CDR1 PRHDT and CDR2 FYEKMQ (reference sequence). The CDR3 is 17 residues long. The DNA of the CDR3 is TGTGCCAGCAGTCGAGGACAGGGTGTAGTTAGCGACTATGGCTACACCTTC. Protein product: CASSRGQGVVSDYGYTF.

This chain links TRBV5-1 with TRBJ2-7; TRBD2 aligns across 8 bases. CDR1 is SGHRS, CDR2 YFSETQ, per germline. Trimming at V came to 6 bases and at J to 5 bases, leaving 7 bases not matched to a gene. The CDR3 covers 13 residues. CDR3 bases: TGCGCCAGCACAATAGCGGGAAAGGACGAGCAGTACTTC. The encoded protein is CASTIAGKDEQYF.

The chain carries TRBV13 and TRBJ2-7, with 8 bases fitting TRBD1. V trimming: 5 bases; J trimming: 4 bases; junction bases outside the gene matches: 10. The CDR3 consists of 15 residues. CDR1 and CDR2 (germline): PRHDT, FYEKMQ (reference sequence). CDR3 region: CASSPTGTGVYEQYF. The CDR3 DNA reads TGTGCCAGCAGCCCCACCGGGACAGGTGTGTACGAGCAGTACTTC.

The chain recombines TRBV14 with TRBJ1-2; weak D call: TRBD1 (6 bases). This CDR3 is 13 amino acids long. V shed 3 bases and J shed 5 bases, with 10 bases lying between them. Germline V gene data show CDR1 as SGHDN and CDR2 as FVKESK. Written as DNA, the CDR3 is TGTGCCAGCAGCCAGGACAGAACTTATGGCTACACCTTC. This gives the protein CASSQDRTYGYTF.

This CDR3 reads CASRTGTDNSPLHF. CDR3 bases: TGTGCCAGCAGGACCGGGACAGATAATTCACCCCTCCACTTT. J is TRBJ1-6 and V is TRBV28; 7 nucleotides match TRBD1. Per the germline V gene, CDR1 is MDHEN and CDR2 is SYDVKM. CDR3 length equals 14 residues. J was trimmed by 5 bases and V by 6 bases; bases with no gene match: 4.

The chain combines TRBV28 with TRBJ2-5; tentative D call: TRBD1 (7 bases). The germline V gene encodes CDR1 MDHEN and CDR2 SYDVKM. Trimming pared 1 base from V and 4 bases from J, leaving 16 bases between. The CDR3 consists of 16 residues. For the CDR3, the DNA is TGTGCCAGCAGTTTATCTTCAGGGGGGCCCCGAGAGACCCAGTACTTC. Its translation is CASSLSSGGPRETQYF.

With respect to this clone: Other nucleotide sequences in the sample specify the same CDR3. This rearrangement joins TRBV7-2 to TRBJ2-4, with 7 bases that match TRBD2. Germline values: CDR1 SGHTA, CDR2 FQGNSA. The CDR3 runs to 17 residues. With 3 bases clipped from V and 0 bases from J, the junction kept 8 bases outside the gene matches. In nucleotides, the CDR3 is TGTGCCAGCAGCTTGGGTGGGGGAGGGTTAGCCAAAAACATTCAGTACTTC. Protein product: CASSLGGGGLAKNIQYF.

The chain employs TRBV9 and TRBJ2-3; 7 positions match TRBD1. Germline CDR1 reads SGDLS; CDR2 reads YYNGEE. V shed 3 bases, J shed 2 bases, and the junction held 6 bases outside the gene matches. The CDR3 extends over 15 amino acids. In DNA, the CDR3 is TGTGCCAGCAGCGCCATACAGGGGACCACAGATACGCAGTATTTT. Its translation: CASSAIQGTTDTQYF. Full variable domain (outside the CDR3, taken from reference TRBV9 and TRBJ2-3): DSGVTQTPKHLITATGQRVTLRCSPRSGDLSVYWYQQSLDQGLQFLIQYYNGEERAKGNILERFSAQQFPDLHSELNLSSLELGDSALYFCASSAIQGTTDTQYFGPGTRLTVL.